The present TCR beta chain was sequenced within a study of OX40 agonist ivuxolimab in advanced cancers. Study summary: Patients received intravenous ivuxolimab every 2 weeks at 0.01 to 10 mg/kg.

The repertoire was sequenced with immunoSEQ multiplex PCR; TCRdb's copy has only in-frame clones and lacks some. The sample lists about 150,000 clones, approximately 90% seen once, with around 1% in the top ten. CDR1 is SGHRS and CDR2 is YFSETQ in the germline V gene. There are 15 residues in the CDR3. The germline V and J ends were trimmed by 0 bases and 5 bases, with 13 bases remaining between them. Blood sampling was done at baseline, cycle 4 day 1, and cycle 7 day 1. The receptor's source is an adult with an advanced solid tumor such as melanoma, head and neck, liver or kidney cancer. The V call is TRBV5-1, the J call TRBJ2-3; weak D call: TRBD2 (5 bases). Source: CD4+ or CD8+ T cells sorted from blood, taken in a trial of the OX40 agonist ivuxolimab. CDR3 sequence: CASSLEGGSGDTQYF. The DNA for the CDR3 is TGCGCCAGCAGCTTGGAGGGTGGGAGTGGAGATACGCAGTATTTT.